These T cell receptor beta chains were read from a single sample in a study of blood T cell repertoires in COVID-19. Sequencing used immunoSEQ multiplex PCR; TCRdb keeps in-frame clones, though not all of them. The data show fewer than 300,000 clones, roughly 85% seen once. Sample: peripheral blood. The receptor set was obtained from a woman under 30 with acute or convalescent COVID-19. CDR3s include the opening cysteine and the closing phenylalanine or tryptophan. The D gene is left open where the match is weak. Size tells how often a clone was seen (once, few, many) or the class of an expanded clone, and some rows leave it out.

CASSETTSSYNSPLHF,TGTGCCAGCAGTGAAACCACGAGCTCCTATAATTCACCCCTCCACTTT,-,16,TRBV25-1,TRBJ1-6,-
CAWRGTGSAPLHF,TGTGCCTGGAGGGGCACAGGCTCGGCACCCCTCCACTTT,-,13,TRBV30,TRBJ1-6,-
CASSLSLGGYGYTF,TGTGCCAGCAGTTTATCGCTCGGTGGCTATGGCTACACCTTC,-,14,TRBV27,TRBJ1-2,-
CAWAWRAVQETQYF,TGTGCCTGGGCGTGGAGGGCGGTCCAAGAGACCCAGTACTTC,-,14,TRBV30,TRBJ2-5,-
CASSFSRDFNEQFF,TGTGCCAGCTCCTTCTCCCGGGACTTCAATGAGCAGTTCTTC,-,14,TRBV18,TRBJ2-1,once
CASSQEPTGERFTNEKLFF,TGCGCCAGCAGCCAAGAACCCACAGGGGAAAGGTTCACTAATGAAAAACTGTTTTTT,TRBD1,19,TRBV4-3,TRBJ1-4,-
CASSTKQRDEAFF,TGTGCCAGTAGCACAAAACAGCGGGATGAAGCTTTCTTT,-,13,TRBV19,TRBJ1-1,-
CASSGTGFTEAFF,TGTGCCAGCAGCGGCACAGGGTTCACTGAAGCTTTCTTT,-,13,TRBV5-4,TRBJ1-1,-
CAWIRRVRTEAFF,TGTGCCTGGATAAGGAGGGTTCGCACTGAAGCTTTCTTT,-,13,TRBV30,TRBJ1-1,-
CASSPMGGGSYNEQFF,TGTGCCAGCAGTCCAATGGGGGGAGGGAGCTACAATGAGCAGTTCTTC,TRBD2,16,TRBV6-4,TRBJ2-1,-
CASSYGVLAGGQTQYF,TGTGCCAGCAGTTACGGCGTTCTAGCGGGAGGGCAGACCCAGTACTTC,TRBD2,16,TRBV6-2/TRBV6-3,TRBJ2-5,-
CASSVLGESYGYTF,TGCGCCAGCAGCGTCCTCGGGGAATCCTATGGCTACACCTTC,-,14,TRBV5-1,TRBJ1-2,-
CASSRQGYGYTF,TGTGCCAGCAGTCGACAGGGCTATGGCTACACCTTC,TRBD1,12,TRBV6-5,TRBJ1-2,many
CASSQGSSLPGLAYEQYF,TGTGCCAGCAGCCAGGGATCGAGCCTACCGGGACTAGCTTACGAGCAGTACTTC,TRBD2,18,TRBV4-2,TRBJ2-7,-
CASSRGRGQALGDGYTF,TGTGCCAGCAGTCGGGGTCGGGGACAGGCCCTGGGAGATGGCTACACCTTC,TRBD1,17,TRBV28,TRBJ1-2,-
CASSLLYGQGAGANVLTF,TGTGCCAGCAGCCTACTTTATGGACAGGGAGCCGGGGCCAACGTCCTGACTTTC,TRBD1,18,TRBV28,TRBJ2-6,-
CASSLVGGTAYNEQFF,TGCGCCAGCAGCTTGGTCGGTGGGACAGCCTACAATGAGCAGTTCTTC,TRBD1,16,TRBV5-1,TRBJ2-1,-
CASSDPHSSQPQHF,TGCGCCAGCAGTGACCCCCACTCTAGCCAGCCCCAGCATTTT,-,14,TRBV10-2,TRBJ1-5,-
CASSVAPTGGYEKLFF,TGTGCCAGCAGCGTAGCTCCGACAGGGGGATATGAAAAACTGTTTTTT,TRBD1,16,TRBV9,TRBJ1-4,-
CASSQEGFTDTQYF,TGCGCCAGCAGCCAAGAGGGCTTCACAGATACGCAGTATTTT,-,14,TRBV4-3,TRBJ2-3,-
CASSYSDRSYEQYF,TGTGCCAGCAGTTACTCGGACAGATCCTACGAGCAGTACTTC,-,14,TRBV6-6,TRBJ2-7,-
CASSPPGDEQYF,TGTGCCAGTTCCCCGCCGGGGGACGAGCAGTACTTC,-,12,TRBV7-9,TRBJ2-7,-
CASSFGQKQPQHF,TGTGCCAGCAGCTTTGGACAGAAACAGCCCCAGCATTTT,-,13,TRBV11-2,TRBJ1-5,-
CAATVGGTSSGANVLTF,TGTGCCGCAACCGTCGGGGGAACTAGCTCTGGGGCCAACGTCCTGACTTTC,-,17,TRBV10-3,TRBJ2-6,-
CASSVAPQGQNTEAFF,TGTGCCAGCAGCGTAGCCCCACAGGGTCAGAACACTGAAGCTTTCTTT,-,16,TRBV9,TRBJ1-1,-